This is a list of T cell receptor beta chains from one sample in a study of blood T cell repertoires in COVID-19. Sequencing used immunoSEQ multiplex PCR; TCRdb keeps in-frame clones, though not all of them. The sample carries about 280,000 clones, approximately 90% recorded once. Sequencing input: PBMCs or T cells enriched from blood (not recorded which). The receptors stem from a woman in her 40s who had recovered from COVID-19. Both conserved end residues are part of each CDR3. D genes are given only for firm matches. Rows give clone size only sometimes, using once, few, many, or a class for an expanded clone.

abundance	v_gene	j_gene	d_gene	CDR3nt	CDR3aa
once	TRBV6-5	TRBJ2-7	.	TGTGCCAGCAGTTACTTACCCGACAGGCCCGGCGAGCAGTACTTC	CASSYLPDRPGEQYF
.	TRBV7-2	TRBJ1-5	.	TGTGCCAGCAGCCCGCGGGCAGGACCCAATCAGCCCCAGCATTTT	CASSPRAGPNQPQHF
.	TRBV15	TRBJ2-1	.	TGTGCCACCAGCAGAGGTGGCGGACTCTACAATGAGCAGTTCTTC	CATSRGGGLYNEQFF
.	TRBV28	TRBJ2-5	.	TGTGCCAGCAGTCTGCCTCGGCAAGAGACCCAGTACTTC	CASSLPRQETQYF
once	TRBV7-2	TRBJ1-3	.	TGTGCCAGCAGCTTAGGGGGGGGCAGCTCTGGAAACACCATATATTTT	CASSLGGGSSGNTIYF
.	TRBV7-2	TRBJ1-1	.	TGTGCCAGCAGCTTAGGTGTCAGTGGAAGGAGCACTGAAGCTTTCTTT	CASSLGVSGRSTEAFF
.	TRBV2	TRBJ2-4	.	TGTGCCAGCCACCTCGAACCGCATAGACTAGCCAAAAACATTCAGTACTTC	CASHLEPHRLAKNIQYF
.	TRBV27	TRBJ2-1	TRBD2	TGTGCCAGCAGTTCGTCGGGACTAGCGGGAGGGCCCCAAGGTGAGCAGTTCTTC	CASSSSGLAGGPQGEQFF
.	TRBV3-1/TRBV3-2	TRBJ2-2	TRBD2	TGTGCCAGCAGCCAATATAGCGGGAGACAGGGCGGGGAGCTGTTTTTT	CASSQYSGRQGGELFF
.	TRBV29-1	TRBJ2-2	TRBD2	TGCAGCGTCGGACTAGCGGGAGGCACCGGGGAGCTGTTTTTT	CSVGLAGGTGELFF
.	TRBV7-9	TRBJ1-2	.	TGTGCCAGCAAACAGGGAGGGGATTATGGCTACACCTTC	CASKQGGDYGYTF
.	TRBV7-2	TRBJ2-1	TRBD2	TGTGCCAGCAGCTTAGCGGGGACTAGCGGGACCTACAATGAGCAGTTCTTC	CASSLAGTSGTYNEQFF
.	TRBV2	TRBJ2-7	TRBD2	TGTGCCAGCAGTGAACTTAGCGGGTGGTCCTACGAGCAGTACTTC	CASSELSGWSYEQYF
.	TRBV2	TRBJ2-1	.	TGTGCCAGCAATTCCCAACGGGAGAGTGAGCAGTTCTTC	CASNSQRESEQFF
.	TRBV7-2	TRBJ2-2	.	TGTGCCAGCAGCTTAGATCACGGGGAGCTGTTTTTT	CASSLDHGELFF
.	TRBV7-9	TRBJ2-1	TRBD2	TGTGCCAGCAGCTCATTTAGCGGGAGGGCCAACAATGAGCAGTTCTTC	CASSSFSGRANNEQFF
.	TRBV7-2	TRBJ2-7	TRBD1	TGTGCCAGCAGCTCGGGACAGGGAATTTACGAGCAGTACTTC	CASSSGQGIYEQYF
.	TRBV7-2	TRBJ2-7	.	TGTGCCAGCAGCTCAGGACAAACCTACGAGCAGTACTTC	CASSSGQTYEQYF
.	TRBV5-1	TRBJ2-7	.	TGCGCCAGCAGCTTGATGCCGCCGGCTACGGGCGAGCAGTACTTC	CASSLMPPATGEQYF
.	TRBV9	TRBJ2-3	TRBD2	TGTGCCAGCAGCCCCCTAGCGGGAGTACTGGCAGATACGCAGTATTTT	CASSPLAGVLADTQYF
.	TRBV6-2/TRBV6-3	TRBJ2-3	TRBD2	TGTGCCAGCAGTTTTCTTAGCGGGAGCACAGATACGCAGTATTTT	CASSFLSGSTDTQYF
.	TRBV14	TRBJ2-1	.	TGTGCCAGCAGCCAAGATCTAGGTAGAATCTACAATGAGCAGTTCTTC	CASSQDLGRIYNEQFF
.	TRBV19	TRBJ2-5	.	TGTGCCAGTTCTGGAGGGGGGGGACAGACCCAGTACTTC	CASSGGGGQTQYF
.	TRBV11-2	TRBJ2-1	TRBD2	TGTGCCAGCAGCTTTACTAGCGGGAGTAGTGGCAATGAGCAGTTCTTC	CASSFTSGSSGNEQFF
once	TRBV9	TRBJ2-1	.	TGTGCCAGCAGCGGGAGGGGTTACAATGAGCAGTTCTTC	CASSGRGYNEQFF
.	TRBV5-1	TRBJ2-1	TRBD2	TGCGCCAGCAGCCCCAACGGGAGGGGCGGCAATGAGCAGTTCTTC	CASSPNGRGGNEQFF
.	TRBV6-5	TRBJ2-5	TRBD1	TGTGCCAGCAGGCGGACAGGTCAAGAGACCCAGTACTTC	CASRRTGQETQYF
.	TRBV18	TRBJ2-3	.	TGTGCCAGCTCACCGTTGGAGGGTACATCTAGCACAGATACGCAGTATTTT	CASSPLEGTSSTDTQYF
.	TRBV6-2/TRBV6-3	TRBJ2-5	.	TGTGCCAGCAGTTACTCGATGTACAACCTTGCCCAAGAGACCCAGTACTTC	CASSYSMYNLAQETQYF
.	TRBV7-2	TRBJ1-5	TRBD1	TGTGCCAGCAGCTTAAACAGGGGCGGTCAGCCCCAGCATTTT	CASSLNRGGQPQHF
.	TRBV30	TRBJ1-2	.	TGTGCCTCCTCTCTGGGGAGTGGCTACACCTTC	CASSLGSGYTF
.	TRBV28	TRBJ2-3	.	TGTGCCAGCAGATCTCCCGGACTGAGCCTCGCCGTATGGGATACGCAGTATTTT	CASRSPGLSLAVWDTQYF
.	TRBV5-1	TRBJ2-1	TRBD2	TGCGCCAGCAGCTTGGGTGGGACTAGCGTAGCATACAATGAGCAGTTCTTC	CASSLGGTSVAYNEQFF
.	TRBV7-2	TRBJ1-6	TRBD1	TGTGCCAGCAGCTGGGGACAGGGGGCTCTTGAATCACCCCTCCACTTT	CASSWGQGALESPLHF
.	TRBV28	TRBJ1-1	.	TGTGCCAGCAGTTCCCCTGGGAGTTTCACTGAAGCTTTCTTT	CASSSPGSFTEAFF
.	TRBV25-1	TRBJ1-1	.	TGTGCCAGCATTCGAGCGTCTGAAGCTTTCTTT	CASIRASEAFF
.	TRBV3-1/TRBV3-2	TRBJ2-7	.	TGTGCCAGCAGCCCAACGGACGAGCAGTACTTC	CASSPTDEQYF
.	TRBV28	TRBJ2-6	TRBD2	TGTGCCAGCAGATCTTTTAGCGGGACACCTTTCTCTGGGGCCAACGTCCTGACTTTC	CASRSFSGTPFSGANVLTF
.	TRBV11-3	TRBJ2-1	.	TGTGCCAGCAGCTTAGGTTATAGCTCCTACAATGAGCAGTTCTTC	CASSLGYSSYNEQFF
.	TRBV18	TRBJ1-2	.	TGTGCCAGCTCACCCTTGACTAGAACGATAGAAGGCTACACCTTC	CASSPLTRTIEGYTF
.	TRBV7-4	TRBJ2-3	TRBD2	TGTGCCAGCAGCCCCCGCCCGAGCGGGAGCCCGCGGGTAGATACGCAGTATTTT	CASSPRPSGSPRVDTQYF
.	TRBV5-6	TRBJ1-2	.	TGTGCCAGCAGCTCGGGGGACTATGGCTACACCTTC	CASSSGDYGYTF
.	TRBV6-2/TRBV6-3	TRBJ2-7	TRBD1	TGTGCCAGCAGTTTAACCTACTCCGGGACAGGGGGCCTCTACGAGCAGTACTTC	CASSLTYSGTGGLYEQYF
.	TRBV6-5	TRBJ2-7	TRBD1	TGTGCCAGCAGCACGGGACAGGGCGTGACCCACGAGCAGTACTTC	CASSTGQGVTHEQYF
.	TRBV2	TRBJ2-3	TRBD2	TGTGCCAGCCGAAGACTAGCGGGAGTGGGCACAGATACGCAGTATTTT	CASRRLAGVGTDTQYF
.	TRBV6-5	TRBJ2-5	TRBD1	TGTGCCAGCAGAAGGACAGGGGCCAGGGGGACCCAGTACTTC	CASRRTGARGTQYF
.	TRBV11-3	TRBJ2-2	.	TGTGCCAGCAGCTTAGGGGGAGTGGGGACCGGGGAGCTGTTTTTT	CASSLGGVGTGELFF
.	TRBV7-2	TRBJ2-1	TRBD1	TGTGCCAGCAGCGCCCGGGACAGGGGTGTAGAGCAGTTCTTC	CASSARDRGVEQFF
.	TRBV3-1/TRBV3-2	TRBJ1-2	.	TGTGCCAGCAGCCTAGACCCGGGATATGGCTACACCTTC	CASSLDPGYGYTF
.	TRBV3-1/TRBV3-2	TRBJ2-4	TRBD2	TGTGCCAGCAGCCAGGTCCCTAGCGGGAGTCCCAACATTCAGTACTTC	CASSQVPSGSPNIQYF
once	TRBV18	TRBJ2-3	TRBD2	TGTGCCAGCTCACCACCCTTAGGTAGCGGGAGAGGAGATACGCAGTATTTT	CASSPPLGSGRGDTQYF
.	TRBV27	TRBJ2-7	.	TGTGCCAGCAGTTTATCTAGGGGGACGGCCTACGAGCAGTACTTC	CASSLSRGTAYEQYF
.	TRBV6-5	TRBJ2-3	.	TGTGCCAGCAGTTACCGGGGGAGTCGGGCAGATACGCAGTATTTT	CASSYRGSRADTQYF
.	TRBV5-1	TRBJ1-5	TRBD1	TGCGCCAGCAGCCCCCAGGGGGCGAACAATCAGCCCCAGCATTTT	CASSPQGANNQPQHF
few	TRBV5-4	TRBJ2-5	.	TGTGCCAGCAGCTTGGATAGTCGAGAGACCCAGTACTTC	CASSLDSRETQYF